Listed here are 8 T cell receptor beta chains from one sample, sequenced in a study of breast tumors, draining lymph nodes, adjacent tissues. TCRdb re-called the multiplex PCR reads with MiXCR, one entry per CDR3 protein. The sample includes 150,000 to 200,000 distinct CDR3 sequences, about 33% of them seen just once. Samples came from axillary lymph nodes draining the breast cancer. The sequenced sample consisted of axillary lymph node tissue. The receptors stem from a female donor with breast cancer. Some clones in this sample may be carry-over from other donors' samples.

There are many counts of this clonotype. This chain connects TRBV19 to TRBJ2-1; TRBD2 matches 8 bases. This CDR3 spans 14 amino acids. Germline values: CDR1 LNHDA, CDR2 SQIVND (reference sequence). The V and J ends lost 4 bases and 8 bases, in that order; junction bases with no gene match: 7. Here the CDR3 DNA reads TGTGCCAGTAGTAATTACGGGGGGGTATATGAGCAGTTCTTC. Translation: CASSNYGGVYEQFF.

Written as DNA, the CDR3 is TGTGCCAGCAGCTCCGGGGGGTTCTCCTACAATGAGCAGTTCTTC. As protein: CASSSGGFSYNEQFF. This chain joins TRBV7-3 and TRBJ2-1, with 7 bases fitting TRBD2. CDR1 is SGHTA and CDR2 is FQGTGA in the germline V gene. The J segment lost 0 bases and the V segment lost 4 bases, leaving 3 bases of the junction unmatched. The CDR3 has 15 amino acids.

Concerning this clonotype: The limits of the CDR3 on the DNA are not certain, so only TCRdb's listed CDR3 is given. The chain employs TRBV7-9 and TRBJ2-7. The germline CDR1 and CDR2 sequences are SEHNR and FQNEAQ (reference sequence). The CDR3 is 19 amino acids in total, end residues counted. CDR3 sequence: CASSFYICSVARGSYEQYF.

Comment on this clonotype: A much larger clone sits a single nucleotide away, making a read error possible. V gene TRBV9 combines with J gene TRBJ2-6; D possibly corresponds to TRBD1 (5 bases). The CDR3 loop spans 17 amino acids. Germline CDR1 and CDR2: SGDLS and YYNGEE. The chain's CDR3 is CASSPSNPGSGATVLTF. CDR3 nucleotides: TGTGCCAGCAGCCCCAGCAACCCGGGCTCTGGGGCCACCGTCCTGACTTTC.

The rearrangement joins TRBV29-1 to TRBJ2-5; no clear D. Between the trimmed V and J ends, which lost 4 bases and 2 bases, there was a span of 11 bases. From germline, CDR1 is SQVTM and CDR2 ANQGSEA. The CDR3 loop spans 13 amino acids. Written as DNA, the CDR3 is TGCAGCGTTGGGGCGAGTACACAAGAGACCCAGTACTTC. Amino acids: CSVGASTQETQYF.

This clonotype has ten or more counts. The V call is TRBV20-1, the J call TRBJ1-5; D might be TRBD1 (5 bases). This CDR3 comprises 15 residues. Looked up from germline, CDR1 is DFQATT and CDR2 is SNEGSKA (reference sequence). V shed 3 bases and J shed 1 base, with 13 bases lying between them. CDR3 protein: CSASPSGGSNQPQHF. The CDR3 nucleotides read TGCAGTGCTAGCCCCAGCGGGGGAAGCAATCAGCCCCAGCATTTT.

This clonotype is a singleton in its sample. The chain uses TRBV15 and TRBJ2-2; no clear D gene. The CDR3 consists of 13 residues. The V end lost 0 bases, the J end lost 7 bases, and 6 bases lay between the germline ends. CDR1 LNHNV and CDR2 YYDKDF come from the germline V gene (reference sequence). This chain's CDR3 is CATSRDRSGELFF. The CDR3 nucleotides read TGTGCCACCAGCAGAGATCGAAGCGGGGAGCTGTTTTTT.

This clonotype has at least ten counts. The V gene is TRBV19, the J gene TRBJ2-5, with TRBD1 matching over 7 bases. The CDR3 is 15 residues long. Germline assignment: CDR1 LNHDA and CDR2 SQIVND (reference sequence). V lost 1 base and J lost 5; bases outside the gene matches: 7. CDR3 sequence reads: CASSIVHRGKETQYF. In DNA form, the CDR3 reads TGTGCCAGTAGTATAGTCCACAGGGGAAAGGAGACCCAGTACTTC. The variable domain in full, with the rest retrieved from reference TRBV19 and TRBJ2-5, is DGGITQSPKYLFRKEGQNVTLSCEQNLNHDAMYWYRQDPGQGLRLIYYSQIVNDFQKGDIAEGYSVSREKKESFPLTVTSAQKNPTAFYLCASSIVHRGKETQYFGPGTRLLVL.